These 28 T cell receptor beta chains came from one sample sequenced in a study of early T cells in non-severe SARS-CoV-2 infection. A single record per CDR3 protein comes from TCRdb applying MiXCR to the 5' RACE reads. This table has tens of thousands of distinct CDR3 sequences, approximately 9% appearing once. The sample here was whole blood, taken at baseline. The receptors derive from an adult who was a healthcare worker with PCR-confirmed SARS-CoV-2 infection or an uninfected control (not recorded which).

This clonotype has a handful of counts. The rearrangement joins TRBV20-1 to TRBJ2-7, with 15 nucleotides matching TRBD2. This CDR3 is 15 amino acids long. The junction had 9 bases not matched to a gene; V was cut back by 3 bases and J by 9 bases. Germline V gives CDR1 DFQATT, CDR2 SNEGSKA (reference sequence). The CDR3, as DNA: TGCAGTGCTAGCAGGACTAGCGGGGGGGCCGCGGCGCAGTACTTC. Encoded protein: CSASRTSGGAAAQYF.

This clonotype was counted ten times or more. The chain is built from TRBV6-5 and TRBJ1-2; possible D gene TRBD1, 6 bases. This CDR3 is 14 amino acids long. The V end was cut by 0 bases, the J end by 6 bases, with 11 bases between. In germline, CDR1 is MNHEY, CDR2 SVGAGI. The CDR3 spells CASSYSRGGNGYTF. Here the CDR3 DNA reads TGTGCCAGCAGTTACTCGAGAGGGGGGAATGGCTACACCTTC.

This clonotype has a count of ten or more. The CDR3 DNA reads TGCGCCAGCAGCTTGGTTGGTGACACTGAAGCTTTCTTT. Its protein is CASSLVGDTEAFF. The rearrangement links TRBV5-1 to TRBJ1-1; no clear D gene. Trimming cost V 0 bases and J 3 bases, with 6 bases left between them. The CDR3 runs to 13 residues. The germline V gene encodes CDR1 SGHRS and CDR2 YFSETQ.

This clonotype appeared a few times. The chain joins TRBV6-4 to TRBJ1-6; possibly TRBD1 for D (5 bases). V lost 8 bases to trimming and J lost 6 bases, with 8 bases between them. From germline, CDR1 is MRHNA and CDR2 SNTAGT. This CDR3 has 12 amino acids. CDR3 protein: CASRDRNSPLHF. The CDR3 DNA sequence: TGTGCCAGCCGGGACCGTAATTCACCCCTCCACTTT.

V is TRBV11-2 and J is TRBJ2-3, with TRBD1 matching 7 bases. This CDR3 has 14 amino acids. Germline V lookup: CDR1 SGHAT, CDR2 FQNNGV. J was trimmed by 5 bases and V by 6 bases; bases with no gene match: 8. The DNA for the CDR3 is TGTGCCAGCAGATCCAGGGGGAGTAAAGATACGCAGTATTTT. It specifies CASRSRGSKDTQYF.

This clonotype was found a few times. V usage is TRBV25-1 and J usage is TRBJ2-7; D assignment may be TRBD1 or TRBD2 (5 bases each). The CDR3 contains 11 residues. The V gene lost 9 bases and the J gene lost 4 bases, with 10 bases spanning the gap. Germline loops: CDR1 MGHDK, CDR2 SYGVNS. The CDR3 nucleotides read TGTGCCAGTGCCAGGGAGTACGAGCAGTACTTC. Protein sequence: CASAREYEQYF.

Many counts were recorded for this clonotype. The CDR3 reads CASSLVGGNNEQFF. Written as DNA, the CDR3 is TGTGCCAGCAGCTTAGTCGGGGGTAACAATGAGCAGTTCTTC. J is TRBJ2-1 and V is TRBV7-2, with TRBD2 as a possible D gene (6 bases). Looked up from germline, CDR1 is SGHTA and CDR2 is FQGNSA. The CDR3 is 14 residues long. Deletions cut 1 base from V and 5 bases from J, with 9 bases between.

This clonotype was seen at least ten times. The chain is built from TRBV2 and TRBJ1-5, with D tentatively TRBD1 (6 bases). The CDR3 consists of 14 residues. V gave up 2 bases and J gave up 12 bases, with 17 bases separating them. The germline V gene encodes CDR1 SNHLY and CDR2 FYNNEI. The CDR3 reads CASSETGPTGVQHF. In nucleotides, the CDR3 is TGTGCCAGCAGTGAAACAGGGCCTACCGGCGTCCAGCATTTT.

This clonotype has more than one count but fewer than ten. The V gene is TRBV11-2, the J gene TRBJ2-1; D remains ambiguous. In germline, CDR1 is SGHAT, CDR2 FQNNGV. Between the trimmed V and J ends, which lost 4 bases and 9 bases, there was a span of 10 bases. The CDR3 spans 12 residues. The CDR3 DNA reads TGTGCCAGCAGCTCCCTAGATGGTGAGCAGTTCTTC. Protein product: CASSSLDGEQFF. The full variable domain, rest sourced from reference TRBV11-2 and TRBJ2-1, is EAGVAQSPRYKIIEKRQSVAFWCNPISGHATLYWYQQILGQGPKLLIQFQNNGVVDDSQLPKDRFSAERLKGVDSTLKIQPAKLEDSAVYLCASSSLDGEQFFGPGTRLTVL.

This clonotype was counted ten times or more. V gene TRBV29-1 combines with J gene TRBJ2-7, with D perhaps matching TRBD1 (6 bases). This CDR3 has 12 residues. Germline values: CDR1 SQVTM, CDR2 ANQGSEA. V lost 7 bases to trimming and J lost 3 bases, with 13 bases between them. DNA of the CDR3: TGCAGCGCCCGGGACAACAACTACGAGCAGTACTTC. This gives the protein CSARDNNYEQYF.

The V and J genes are TRBV18 and TRBJ2-5, with D possibly TRBD2 on 5 matching bases. The V end was cut by 5 bases, the J end by 14 bases, with 15 bases between. CDR1 KGHSH and CDR2 LQKENI come from the germline V gene. The CDR3 contains 11 residues. Here the CDR3 DNA reads TGTGCCAGCTCAGATAGAGACTACCTATACTTC. Encoded protein: CASSDRDYLYF.

This clonotype was seen more than once but under ten times. The CDR3 protein is CASSQMGRREQFF. CDR3 bases: TGTGCCAGCAGCCAGATGGGAAGGCGCGAGCAGTTCTTC. The chain is built from TRBV3-1 and TRBJ2-1; D remains ambiguous. The ends were cut back, 3 bases at V and 10 bases at J, with 13 bases in the middle. Germline assignment: CDR1 LGHDT and CDR2 YNNKEL (reference sequence). The CDR3 is 13 amino acids.

This clonotype was seen many times. This chain uses TRBV20-1 with TRBJ1-4, with unresolved D. Germline CDR1 DFQATT, CDR2 SNEGSKA (reference sequence). The CDR3 contains 16 residues. V shed 4 bases and J shed 0 bases, with 15 bases lying between them. CDR3 coding DNA: TGCAGTGCTAAGGCTGGCAGCCCCGCAACTAATGAAAAACTGTTTTTT. Translation: CSAKAGSPATNEKLFF.

This clonotype was recorded at least ten times. J is TRBJ2-7 and V is TRBV6-2 or TRBV6-3; D gene uncertain. Trimming stripped 2 bases from V and 0 bases from J, with 5 bases between. Germline CDR1 is MNHEY and CDR2 is SVGEGT. This CDR3 is built from 13 residues. CDR3 bases: TGTGCCAGCAGTTACCGCCGCTCCTACGAGCAGTACTTC. Translated: CASSYRRSYEQYF.

The rearrangement joins TRBV19 to TRBJ2-3, with D perhaps matching TRBD1 (6 bases). The V and J ends lost 7 bases and 3 bases respectively, with 14 bases between them. The CDR3 covers 14 residues. The germline gives CDR1 LNHDA, CDR2 SQIVND (reference sequence). CDR3 sequence: CASTGRGITDTQYF. Here the CDR3 DNA reads TGTGCCAGTACCGGCAGGGGTATTACAGATACGCAGTATTTT.

This chain joins TRBV11-2 and TRBJ1-4; D is unclear. V was shortened by 5 bases and J by 4 bases, with 17 bases between the two germline ends. Germline assignment: CDR1 SGHAT and CDR2 FQNNGV. The CDR3 sequence is 16 residues long. The CDR3 DNA sequence: TGTGCCAGCAGCCACGGGAGGATCAGAATTAATGAAAAACTGTTTTTT. Its translation is CASSHGRIRINEKLFF.

The chain is built from TRBV21-1 and TRBJ1-1; the listed D gene, TRBD1, was not tested against the DNA. TRBV21-1 is described as a pseudogene. The CDR3 runs 15 residues. The CDR3 region is CASSILRGRATEAFF. The CDR3 DNA reads TGTGCCAGCAGCATTTTGCGGGGGCGCGCCACTGAAGCTTTCTTT.

The rearrangement links TRBV18 to TRBJ1-1, with TRBD1 matching 8 bases. Germline V gene lookup returns CDR1 KGHSH and CDR2 LQKENI. This CDR3 comprises 16 residues. The V gene end was trimmed by 2 bases and the J gene end by 1 base; junction bases not matched to a gene: 6. As DNA, the CDR3 is TGTGCCAGCTCACCAAGTGGTACAGGGGGGAACACTGAAGCTTTCTTT. Amino acids: CASSPSGTGGNTEAFF.

This rearrangement joins TRBV5-1 to TRBJ2-7, with TRBD2 matching over 13 bases. After removal of 0 bases from V and 4 bases from J, the junction contained 13 bases not matched to a gene. Germline V gives CDR1 SGHRS, CDR2 YFSETQ. The CDR3 has 19 amino acids. The CDR3 loop reads CASSLGTGTSGTSSYEQYF. The CDR3 DNA reads as TGCGCCAGCAGCTTGGGCACCGGGACTAGCGGGACTTCCTCTTACGAGCAGTACTTC.

In its sample, this clonotype was seen many times. The chain couples TRBV20-1 to TRBJ2-3; D is unclear. The CDR3 is 13 amino acids. Deletions cut 5 bases from V and 0 bases from J, with 9 bases between. Germline loops: CDR1 DFQATT, CDR2 SNEGSKA (reference sequence). The CDR3 is CSAVTISTDTQYF. The CDR3, as DNA: TGCAGTGCTGTTACCATAAGCACAGATACGCAGTATTTT.

The chain recombines TRBV3-1 with TRBJ2-5; D gene ambiguous. The length of the CDR3 is 15 residues. Trimming pared 2 bases from V and 1 base from J, leaving 11 bases between. CDR1 and CDR2 (germline): LGHDT, YNNKEL (reference sequence). CDR3 DNA sequence: TGTGCCAGCAGCCAACGGAAGATCTCCCAAGAGACCCAGTACTTC. Translation: CASSQRKISQETQYF.

This clonotype was recorded many times. The chain joins TRBV20-1 to TRBJ1-5; 7 bases are a match to TRBD1. J was trimmed by 2 bases and V by 6 bases; bases with no gene match: 7. The CDR3 contains 14 residues. In germline, CDR1 is DFQATT, CDR2 SNEGSKA (reference sequence). The CDR3 DNA follows: TGCAGTGCCGCAACAGGGGATCGCAATCAGCCCCAGCATTTT. Amino acids: CSAATGDRNQPQHF.

A few counts support this clonotype. The rearrangement joins TRBV30 to TRBJ1-6, with a weak D call TRBD1 (6 bases). The CDR3 extends over 13 amino acids. The V and J ends lost 3 bases and 9 bases respectively, with 12 bases between them. Germline V lookup: CDR1 GTSNPN, CDR2 SVGIG (reference sequence). CDR3 nucleotide sequence: TGTGCCTGGAGCCCAGGGGTAATTTCACCCCTCCACTTT. Translated: CAWSPGVISPLHF.

V gene TRBV7-2 combines with J gene TRBJ2-6, with no clear D. Per germline, CDR1 SGHTA and CDR2 FQGNSA. CDR3 length equals 13 residues. Trimming cost V 5 bases and J 2 bases, with 4 bases left between them. CDR3 sequence: CASSPPGANVLTF. The CDR3 DNA reads TGTGCCAGCAGCCCCCCTGGGGCCAACGTCCTGACTTTC.

Only a few counts were recorded for this clonotype. V and J are TRBV7-6 and TRBJ1-1, with TRBD1 matching 8 bases. The CDR3 contains 18 residues. Germline V gene sequence: CDR1 SGHVS, CDR2 FNYEAQ. The trim removed 2 bases at V and 4 bases at J, leaving 15 bases unmatched. The CDR3 region has the DNA TGTGCCAGCAGCTTACTCATCCGGGACAGGAGAATGAGCACTGAAGCTTTCTTT. As protein: CASSLLIRDRRMSTEAFF.

The rearrangement links TRBV14 to TRBJ2-5; either TRBD1 or TRBD2 may fit D (5 bases each). V was cut by 0 bases and J by 3 bases, with 8 bases left in between. CDR3 length: 14 residues. Germline V gene sequence: CDR1 SGHDN, CDR2 FVKESK. The CDR3 coding sequence is TGTGCCAGCAGCCAAGATGAGGGGAAAGAGACCCAGTACTTC. Translated, it gives CASSQDEGKETQYF.

This clonotype has ten or more counts. The rearrangement links TRBV20-1 to TRBJ2-3; no clear D gene. This CDR3 has 14 residues. Trimming took off 7 bases at V and 4 bases at J, with 18 bases between the two ends. The germline V gene has CDR1 DFQATT and CDR2 SNEGSKA (reference sequence). CDR3 sequence reads: CSVRHSIVADTQYF. In DNA, the CDR3 is TGCAGTGTTAGGCACTCAATAGTGGCAGATACGCAGTATTTT.

This clonotype showed up just a few times. This chain connects TRBV7-8 to TRBJ2-1; 7 positions agree with TRBD1. This CDR3 region has 15 residues. Trimming cost V 7 bases and J 4 bases; bases outside gene matches: 10. CDR1 is SGHVS, CDR2 FQNEAQ, per germline. The CDR3 DNA follows: TGTGCCAGCAAAAACTCTCCAGGGGGATACAATGAGCAGTTCTTC. Its protein product is CASKNSPGGYNEQFF.